This entry describes one T cell receptor beta chain. The data were taken from a study of CD8 T cells in ankylosing spondylitis. This CDR3 has 12 amino acids. Trimming removed 8 bases at V and 4 bases at J, with 12 bases between. Germline CDR1 reads MNHEY; CDR2 reads SMNVEV (reference sequence). Using its own MiXCR run on the 5' RACE reads, TCRdb lists one record per CDR3 protein. The table lists hundreds of thousands of distinct CDR3 sequences, 8% to 10% of them singletons. The sequenced material came from blood, either unsorted or a sorted T cell fraction (not recorded which). The chain uses TRBV27 and TRBJ2-7; weak D call: TRBD2 (5 bases). The receptor comes from a female donor with ankylosing spondylitis or in good health (not recorded which). The CDR3 here is CASGSGGYEQYF. The CDR3, as DNA: TGTGCCAGCGGGAGCGGCGGATACGAGCAGTACTTC.